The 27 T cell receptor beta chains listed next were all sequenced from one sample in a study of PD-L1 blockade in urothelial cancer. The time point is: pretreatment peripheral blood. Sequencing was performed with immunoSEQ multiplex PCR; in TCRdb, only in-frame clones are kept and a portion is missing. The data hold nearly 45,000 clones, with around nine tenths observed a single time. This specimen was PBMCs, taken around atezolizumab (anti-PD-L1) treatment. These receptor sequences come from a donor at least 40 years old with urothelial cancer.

The CDR3 DNA reads TGCGCCAGCAGCCAAGGGGGGGGCAGAACCACAGATACGCAGTATTTT. Encoded protein: CASSQGGGRTTDTQYF. This chain joins TRBV4-1 and TRBJ2-3, with a tentative D call TRBD2 (7 bases). The CDR3 sequence is 16 residues long. Trimming pared 1 base from V and 2 bases from J, leaving 13 bases between. Germline-derived CDR1 and CDR2 are MGHRA and YSYEKL.

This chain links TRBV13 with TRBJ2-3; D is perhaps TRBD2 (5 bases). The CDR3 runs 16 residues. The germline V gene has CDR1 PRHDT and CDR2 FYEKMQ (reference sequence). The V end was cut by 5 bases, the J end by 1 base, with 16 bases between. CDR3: CASSELGPRGTDTQYF. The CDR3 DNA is TGTGCCAGCAGCGAACTAGGCCCCCGGGGCACAGATACGCAGTATTTT.

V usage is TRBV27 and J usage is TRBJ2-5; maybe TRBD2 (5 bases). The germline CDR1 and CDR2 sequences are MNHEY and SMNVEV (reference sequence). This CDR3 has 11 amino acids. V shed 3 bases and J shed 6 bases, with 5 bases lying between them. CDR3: CASSFGKTQYF. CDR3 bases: TGTGCCAGCAGTTTCGGGAAGACCCAGTACTTC.

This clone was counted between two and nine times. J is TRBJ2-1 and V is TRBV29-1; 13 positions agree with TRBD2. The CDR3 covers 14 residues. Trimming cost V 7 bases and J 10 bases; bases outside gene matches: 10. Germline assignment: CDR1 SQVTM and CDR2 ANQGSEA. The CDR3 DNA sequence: TGCAGCGCGGCAACTAGCGGGAGGGCCGGAGAGCAGTTCTTC. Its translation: CSAATSGRAGEQFF.

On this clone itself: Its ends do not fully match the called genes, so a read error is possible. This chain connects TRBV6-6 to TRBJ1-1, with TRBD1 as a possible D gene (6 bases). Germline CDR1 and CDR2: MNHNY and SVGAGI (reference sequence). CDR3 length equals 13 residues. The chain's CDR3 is CATLRGGWTEASF. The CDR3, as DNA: TGTGCCACCCTCCGCGGGGGCTGGACTGAAGCTTCCTTT.

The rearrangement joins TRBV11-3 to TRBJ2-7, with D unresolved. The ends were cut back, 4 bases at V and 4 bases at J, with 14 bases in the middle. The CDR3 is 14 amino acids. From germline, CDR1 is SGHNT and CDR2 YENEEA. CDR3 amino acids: CASSYLLSPYEQYF. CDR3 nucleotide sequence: TGTGCCAGCAGCTACCTTCTTAGCCCTTACGAGCAGTACTTC.

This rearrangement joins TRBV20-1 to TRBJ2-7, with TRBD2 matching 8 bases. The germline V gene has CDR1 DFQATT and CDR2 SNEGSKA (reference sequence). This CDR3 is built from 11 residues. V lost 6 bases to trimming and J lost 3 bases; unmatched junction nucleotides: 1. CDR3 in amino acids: CSAGRDYEQYF. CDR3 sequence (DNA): TGCAGTGCCGGGAGGGACTACGAGCAGTACTTC.

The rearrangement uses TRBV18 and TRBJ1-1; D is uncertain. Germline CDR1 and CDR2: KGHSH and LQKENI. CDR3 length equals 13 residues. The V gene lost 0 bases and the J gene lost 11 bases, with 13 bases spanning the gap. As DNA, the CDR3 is TGTGCCAGCTCACCACCGTTGAGAGGGTCGGCTTTCTTT. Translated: CASSPPLRGSAFF.

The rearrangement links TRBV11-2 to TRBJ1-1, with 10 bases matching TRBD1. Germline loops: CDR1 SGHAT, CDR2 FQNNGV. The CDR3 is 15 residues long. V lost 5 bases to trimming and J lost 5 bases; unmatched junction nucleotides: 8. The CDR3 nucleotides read TGTGCCAGCAGCCCCCGGGACAGGGGCGGTACTGAAGCTTTCTTT. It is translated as CASSPRDRGGTEAFF.

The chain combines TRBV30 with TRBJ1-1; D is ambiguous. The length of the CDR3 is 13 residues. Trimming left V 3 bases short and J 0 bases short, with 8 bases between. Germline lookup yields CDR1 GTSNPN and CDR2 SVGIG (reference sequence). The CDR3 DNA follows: TGTGCCTGGAGCAGTTATTTGAACACTGAAGCTTTCTTT. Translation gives CAWSSYLNTEAFF.

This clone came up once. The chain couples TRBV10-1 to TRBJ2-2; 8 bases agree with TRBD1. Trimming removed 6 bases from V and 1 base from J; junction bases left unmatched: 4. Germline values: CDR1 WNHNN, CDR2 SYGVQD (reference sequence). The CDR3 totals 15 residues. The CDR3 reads CASRQGDRNTGELFF. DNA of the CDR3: TGCGCCAGCAGACAGGGGGATCGGAACACCGGGGAGCTGTTTTTT.

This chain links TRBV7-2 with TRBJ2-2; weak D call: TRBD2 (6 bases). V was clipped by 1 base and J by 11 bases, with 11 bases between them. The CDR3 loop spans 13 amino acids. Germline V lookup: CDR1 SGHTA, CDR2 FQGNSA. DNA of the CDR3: TGTGCCAGCAGCTTAGGGGCTAGCGCCGAGCTGTTTTTT. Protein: CASSLGASAELFF.

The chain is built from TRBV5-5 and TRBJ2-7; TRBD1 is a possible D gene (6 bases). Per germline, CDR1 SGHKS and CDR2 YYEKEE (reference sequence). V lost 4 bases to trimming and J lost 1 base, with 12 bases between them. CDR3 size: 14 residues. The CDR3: CASSATQGSYEQYF. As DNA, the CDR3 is TGTGCCAGCAGCGCCACACAGGGTTCCTACGAGCAGTACTTC.

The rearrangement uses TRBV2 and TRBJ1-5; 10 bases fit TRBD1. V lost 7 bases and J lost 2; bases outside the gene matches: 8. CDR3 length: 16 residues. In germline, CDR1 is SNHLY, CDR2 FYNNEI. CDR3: CASNPGQGMGNQPQHF. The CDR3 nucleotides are TGTGCCAGCAACCCGGGACAGGGGATGGGCAATCAGCCCCAGCATTTT. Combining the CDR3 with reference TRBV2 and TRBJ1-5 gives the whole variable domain EPEVTQTPSHQVTQMGQEVILRCVPISNHLYFYWYRQILGQKVEFLVSFYNNEISEKSEIFDDQFSVERPDGSNFTLKIRSTKLEDSAMYFCASNPGQGMGNQPQHFGDGTRLSIL.

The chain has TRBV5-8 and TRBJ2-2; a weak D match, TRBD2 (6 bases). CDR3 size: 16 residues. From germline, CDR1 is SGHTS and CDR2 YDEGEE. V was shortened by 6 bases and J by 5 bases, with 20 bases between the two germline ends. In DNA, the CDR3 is TGTGCCAGCACCGAAGGGACTTCCCAGAGGACCGGGGAGCTGTTTTTT. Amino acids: CASTEGTSQRTGELFF.

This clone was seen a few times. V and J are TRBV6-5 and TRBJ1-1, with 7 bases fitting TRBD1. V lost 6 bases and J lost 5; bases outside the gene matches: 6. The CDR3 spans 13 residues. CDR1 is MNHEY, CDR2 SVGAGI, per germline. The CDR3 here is CASSRQGQTEAFF. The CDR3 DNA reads TGTGCCAGCAGCCGACAGGGCCAGACTGAAGCTTTCTTT.

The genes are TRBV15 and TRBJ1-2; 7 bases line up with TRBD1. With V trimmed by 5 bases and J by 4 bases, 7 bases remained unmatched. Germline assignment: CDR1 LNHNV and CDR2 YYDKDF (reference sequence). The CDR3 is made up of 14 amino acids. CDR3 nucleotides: TGTGCCACCAGCCCCCGGGACAGCCTCTATGGCTACACCTTC. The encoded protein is CATSPRDSLYGYTF.

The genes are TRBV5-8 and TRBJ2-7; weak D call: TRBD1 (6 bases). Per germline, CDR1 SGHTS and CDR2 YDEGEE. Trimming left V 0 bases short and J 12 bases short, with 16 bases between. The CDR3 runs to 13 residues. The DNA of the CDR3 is TGTGCCAGCAGCTTGGTACAGGGATTGGCATCGTACTTC. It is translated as CASSLVQGLASYF.

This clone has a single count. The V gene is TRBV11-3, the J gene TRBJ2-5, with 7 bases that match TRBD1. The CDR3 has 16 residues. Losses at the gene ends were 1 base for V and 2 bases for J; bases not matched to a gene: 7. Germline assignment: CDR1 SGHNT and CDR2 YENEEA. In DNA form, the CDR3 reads TGTGCCAGCAGCTTAGGGGTAGGGGGCTCGCAAGAGACCCAGTACTTC. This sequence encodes CASSLGVGGSQETQYF.

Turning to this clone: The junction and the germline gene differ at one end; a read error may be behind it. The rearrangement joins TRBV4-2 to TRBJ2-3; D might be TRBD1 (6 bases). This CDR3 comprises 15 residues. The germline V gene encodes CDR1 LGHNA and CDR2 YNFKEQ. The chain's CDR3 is CASSQEGAGTNTQYF. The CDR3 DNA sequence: TGTGCCAGCAGCCAAGAGGGGGCGGGCACAAATACGCAGTATTTT.

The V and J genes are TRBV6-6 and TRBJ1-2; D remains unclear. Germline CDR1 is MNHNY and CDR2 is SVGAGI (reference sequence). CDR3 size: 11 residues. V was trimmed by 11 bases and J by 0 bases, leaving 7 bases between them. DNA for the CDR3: TGTGCCCTCCTAGCTAACTATGGCTACACCTTC. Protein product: CALLANYGYTF.

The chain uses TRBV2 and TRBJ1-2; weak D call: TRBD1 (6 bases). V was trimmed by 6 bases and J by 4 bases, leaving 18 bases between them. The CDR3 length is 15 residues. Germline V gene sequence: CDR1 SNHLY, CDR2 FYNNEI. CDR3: CASSPYRQETYGYTF. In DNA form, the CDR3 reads TGTGCCAGCAGCCCGTACCGACAGGAAACCTATGGCTACACCTTC.

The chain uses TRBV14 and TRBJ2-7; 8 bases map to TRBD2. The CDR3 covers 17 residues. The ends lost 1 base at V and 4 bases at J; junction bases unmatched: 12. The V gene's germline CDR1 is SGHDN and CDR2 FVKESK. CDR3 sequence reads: CASSQGGGSAGGYEQYF. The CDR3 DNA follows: TGTGCCAGCAGCCAAGGGGGCGGTTCCGCGGGGGGTTACGAGCAGTACTTC.

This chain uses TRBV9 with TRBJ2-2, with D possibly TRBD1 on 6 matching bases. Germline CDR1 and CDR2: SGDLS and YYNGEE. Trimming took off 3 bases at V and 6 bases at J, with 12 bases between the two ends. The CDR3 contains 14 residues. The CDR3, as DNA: TGTGCCAGCAGCGGAACAGGGTACGCCGGGGAGCTGTTTTTT. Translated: CASSGTGYAGELFF.

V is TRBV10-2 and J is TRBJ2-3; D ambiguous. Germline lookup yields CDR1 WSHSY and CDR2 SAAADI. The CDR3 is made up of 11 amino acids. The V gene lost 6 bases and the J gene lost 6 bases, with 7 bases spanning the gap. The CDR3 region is CASSPRDTQYF. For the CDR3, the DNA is TGCGCCAGCAGCCCGCGGGATACGCAGTATTTT.

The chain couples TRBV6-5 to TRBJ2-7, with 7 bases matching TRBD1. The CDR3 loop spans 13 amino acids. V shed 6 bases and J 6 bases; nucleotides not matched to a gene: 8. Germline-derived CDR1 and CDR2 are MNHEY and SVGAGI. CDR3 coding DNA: TGTGCCAGCAGCACCCCGACAGGGTTCGAGCAGTACTTC. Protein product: CASSTPTGFEQYF.

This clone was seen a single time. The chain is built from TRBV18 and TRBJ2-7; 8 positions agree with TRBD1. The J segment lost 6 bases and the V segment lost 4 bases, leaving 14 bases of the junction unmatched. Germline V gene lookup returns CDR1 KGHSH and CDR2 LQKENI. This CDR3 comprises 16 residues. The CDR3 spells CASSQPRTGTFFEQYF. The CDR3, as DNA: TGTGCCAGCTCACAACCTAGGACAGGGACGTTCTTCGAGCAGTACTTC.